This T cell receptor beta chain appears in the sequencing data of a study of CD8+ T cells in alopecia areata. At the level of the study: Each of the treated patients was given oral tofacitinib, 5 to 10 mg twice daily, for moderate-to-severe alopecia areata. Study-wide results and caveats: Clonality in lesional scalp, especially alopecia totalis/universalis, exceeded that of normal scalp.

Alopecia areata patients provided lesional scalp punch biopsies and peripheral blood, both collected for the study. From PBMCs, CD4+ and CD8+ T cells were sorted. Between the trimmed V and J ends, which lost 0 bases and 2 bases, there was a span of 5 bases. The CDR3 runs to 14 residues. CDR1 and CDR2 from the germline V gene are ENHRY and SYGVKD. RNA extraction was followed by reverse transcription into cDNA, which acted as the sequencing template. Here immunoSEQ multiplex PCR was the method, and the copy in TCRdb shows in-frame clones only, minus some. The sample lists around 160,000 clones; 87% were seen once. In this sample, this clone turned up once. Its specificity is not known.

This material consisted of CD8+ T cells sorted from blood, taken at week 0. This receptor was identified in a human donor with alopecia areata. The J gene is TRBJ1-5, the V gene TRBV10-3; D call uncertain. In DNA form, the CDR3 reads TGTGCCATCAGTGAGTCCGGGGGCAATCAGCCCCAGCATTTT. It yields the protein CAISESGGNQPQHF.